These 28 T cell receptor beta chains share one sample of origin, sequenced in a study of T cell responses to AZD1222 COVID-19 vaccine. Libraries were prepared by immunoSEQ multiplex PCR; TCRdb keeps only in-frame clonotypes and omits some of them. In the table there are over 120,000 clones, 90% to 95% of which are singletons. Sample: peripheral blood, taken after recovery from COVID-19. These receptor sequences come from an adult who had recovered from COVID-19.

This clone was observed a few times. The rearrangement joins TRBV27 to TRBJ1-5; no clear D gene. With 5 bases removed from V and 4 bases from J, the gap between germline ends came to 15 bases. The CDR3 has 15 residues. Germline V lookup: CDR1 MNHEY, CDR2 SMNVEV (reference sequence). Here the CDR3 DNA reads TGTGCCAGCAGTCCCCTACCCGAGGGAAATCAGCCCCAGCATTTT. Its protein is CASSPLPEGNQPQHF.

The J gene is TRBJ1-1, the V gene TRBV23-1, with D possibly matching TRBD1 (5 bases). TRBV23-1 is flagged as an ORF with uncertain function. The V and J ends lost 0 bases and 4 bases respectively, with 12 bases between them. The CDR3 is 15 amino acids. The CDR3 DNA reads as TGCGCCAGCAGTCAATCCGTGGGGGGTCGCACTGAAGCTTTCTTT. This gives the protein CASSQSVGGRTEAFF.

This chain links TRBV19 with TRBJ2-7, with 7 bases fitting TRBD2. The CDR3 runs to 14 residues. The germline CDR1 and CDR2 sequences are LNHDA and SQIVND (reference sequence). V lost 3 bases and J lost 4; bases outside the gene matches: 6. Here the CDR3 reads CASSMGGRVYEQYF. CDR3 nucleotides: TGTGCCAGTAGTATGGGCGGGAGAGTATACGAGCAGTACTTC.

The V gene is TRBV5-1, the J gene TRBJ2-5; possible D gene TRBD2, 5 bases. With 5 bases removed from V and 5 bases from J, the gap between germline ends came to 10 bases. The CDR3 extends over 12 amino acids. CDR1 SGHRS and CDR2 YFSETQ come from the germline V gene. The chain's CDR3 is CASRGSQETQYF. In nucleotides, the CDR3 is TGCGCCAGCAGGGGGAGCCAGGAGACCCAGTACTTC.

This rearrangement joins TRBV3-1 (or the pseudogene TRBV3-2) to TRBJ2-5; D gene uncertain. The CDR3 is 13 residues long. Germline CDR1 LGHDT, CDR2 YNNKEL (reference sequence). V lost 3 bases and J lost 5, with 10 bases in between. The CDR3 reads CASSHTLGETQYF. The CDR3 DNA reads as TGTGCCAGCAGCCATACCTTAGGGGAGACCCAGTACTTC.

V and J are TRBV6-5 and TRBJ1-5; 10 positions agree with TRBD1. Trimming cost V 6 bases and J 5 bases; bases outside gene matches: 7. CDR3 length equals 15 residues. From germline, CDR1 is MNHEY and CDR2 SVGAGI. In DNA form, the CDR3 reads TGTGCCAGCAGAAAGGGACAGGGGTGGGATCAGCCCCAGCATTTT. Its protein product is CASRKGQGWDQPQHF.

This rearrangement joins TRBV28 to TRBJ2-5; D might be TRBD2 (5 bases). The length of the CDR3 is 14 residues. Per the germline V gene, CDR1 is MDHEN and CDR2 is SYDVKM. With 6 bases removed from V and 2 bases from J, the gap between germline ends came to 13 bases. In DNA form, the CDR3 reads TGTGCCAGCAGGACCCAGAGGACTCAAGAGACCCAGTACTTC. Protein sequence: CASRTQRTQETQYF.

This rearrangement joins TRBV27 to TRBJ1-1, with 7 nucleotides matching TRBD1. With 8 bases clipped from V and 7 bases from J, the junction kept 16 bases outside the gene matches. Looked up from germline, CDR1 is MNHEY and CDR2 is SMNVEV (reference sequence). The CDR3 extends over 15 amino acids. CDR3 loop: CASGPSRDRLLEAFF. The CDR3 coding sequence is TGTGCCAGCGGCCCGTCGAGGGACAGACTACTTGAAGCTTTCTTT.

This chain joins TRBV10-1 and TRBJ2-4; 11 nucleotides match TRBD1. The trim removed 9 bases at V and 0 bases at J, leaving 10 bases unmatched. Per the germline V gene, CDR1 is WNHNN and CDR2 is SYGVQD (reference sequence). The CDR3 covers 17 residues. The DNA for the CDR3 is TGCGCCAGTTCCCCGGGACAGGGGGTACTAGCCAAAAACATTCAGTACTTC. Translating it yields CASSPGQGVLAKNIQYF.

The rearrangement links TRBV12-5 to TRBJ1-5; D unclear. The germline V gene encodes CDR1 LGHNT and CDR2 FRNRAP. The CDR3 has 11 residues. V was trimmed by 3 bases and J by 3 bases, leaving 0 bases between them. CDR3 loop: CASGFNQPQHF. DNA for the CDR3: TGTGCTAGTGGTTTCAATCAGCCCCAGCATTTT.

The chain recombines TRBV7-3 with TRBJ2-1, with TRBD1 as a possible D gene (6 bases). V was shortened by 2 bases and J by 0 bases, with 11 bases between the two germline ends. CDR3 length: 16 amino acids. The germline V gene encodes CDR1 SGHTA and CDR2 FQGTGA. CDR3 amino acids: CASSLGRGHSYNEQFF. Written as DNA, the CDR3 is TGTGCCAGCAGCTTAGGCAGGGGTCACTCCTACAATGAGCAGTTCTTC.

The chain is built from TRBV5-1 and TRBJ2-1; D remains unclear. The CDR3 is 18 amino acids. Trimming pared 4 bases from V and 4 bases from J, leaving 24 bases between. From germline, CDR1 is SGHRS and CDR2 YFSETQ. The CDR3 loop is CASSPTSLNSVRYNEQFF. For the CDR3, the DNA is TGCGCCAGCAGCCCAACGAGCCTTAACAGCGTTAGGTACAATGAGCAGTTCTTC.

The chain links TRBV7-9 to TRBJ1-1; D ambiguous. Trimming left V 5 bases short and J 4 bases short, with 8 bases between. CDR1 SEHNR and CDR2 FQNEAQ come from the germline V gene (reference sequence). The CDR3 sequence is 12 residues long. In nucleotides, the CDR3 is TGTGCCAGCAGCCGGATGAGCACTGAAGCTTTCTTT. It is translated as CASSRMSTEAFF.

The chain uses TRBV19 and TRBJ1-1; 7 bases match TRBD1. V gave up 6 bases and J gave up 1 base; unmatched junction bases: 2. Germline V lookup: CDR1 LNHDA, CDR2 SQIVND (reference sequence). This CDR3 comprises 13 residues. CDR3 amino acids: CASRTGTNTEAFF. CDR3 sequence (DNA): TGTGCCAGTAGGACAGGGACGAACACTGAAGCTTTCTTT.

The gene calls are TRBV10-2 and TRBJ2-7; D is unresolved. Germline CDR1 reads WSHSY; CDR2 reads SAAADI. Deletions cut 4 bases from V and 4 bases from J, with 2 bases between. The CDR3 contains 10 residues. The CDR3 DNA reads as TGCGCCAGCAGTGGTTACGAGCAGTACTTC. Its protein product is CASSGYEQYF.

This chain links TRBV5-1 with TRBJ2-2, with 8 bases matching TRBD1. The CDR3 sequence is 16 residues long. After removal of 5 bases from V and 5 bases from J, the junction contained 11 bases not matched to a gene. CDR1 is SGHRS, CDR2 YFSETQ, per germline. DNA for the CDR3: TGCGCCAGCAGAATAGCCGACAGGGGATATACCGGGGAGCTGTTTTTT. Translation gives CASRIADRGYTGELFF.

The rearrangement joins TRBV27 to TRBJ1-1; D is undetermined. The CDR3 is made up of 13 amino acids. Trimming pared 1 base from V and 5 bases from J, leaving 8 bases between. The germline gives CDR1 MNHEY, CDR2 SMNVEV (reference sequence). The CDR3 spells CASSLLGFTEAFF. The CDR3 DNA follows: TGTGCCAGCAGTTTATTGGGGTTTACTGAAGCTTTCTTT.

This clone was observed a single time. The V gene is TRBV25-1, the J gene TRBJ2-7; D is undetermined. Trimming left V 5 bases short and J 2 bases short, with 7 bases between. Germline CDR1 is MGHDK and CDR2 is SYGVNS. The CDR3 is 12 amino acids. CDR3 sequence: CASSPRAYEQYF. CDR3 DNA: TGTGCCAGCAGTCCTAGGGCCTACGAGCAGTACTTC.

V gene TRBV29-1 combines with J gene TRBJ2-7; maybe TRBD1 (5 bases). Looked up from germline, CDR1 is SQVTM and CDR2 is ANQGSEA. The V end was cut by 6 bases, the J end by 1 base, with 13 bases between. The CDR3 has 13 amino acids. CDR3 amino acids: CSVQGLRSYEQYF. The CDR3 DNA sequence: TGCAGCGTGCAGGGTTTACGTTCCTACGAGCAGTACTTC.

The rearrangement uses TRBV18 and TRBJ1-3, with D hard to call. Trimming removed 8 bases at V and 0 bases at J, with 14 bases between. This CDR3 has 15 residues. Germline CDR1 and CDR2: KGHSH and LQKENI. This CDR3 is CASGKGGSSGNTIYF. The CDR3 region has the DNA TGTGCCAGCGGTAAGGGAGGGAGCTCTGGAAACACCATATATTTT.

The V gene is TRBV28, the J gene TRBJ1-5; a weak D match, TRBD1 (6 bases). Germline values: CDR1 MDHEN, CDR2 SYDVKM. The V gene lost 6 bases and the J gene lost 4 bases, with 22 bases spanning the gap. The CDR3 sequence is 17 residues long. CDR3 protein: CASSPGDWDKPNQPQHF. CDR3 nucleotides: TGTGCCAGCAGCCCAGGTGATTGGGACAAACCTAATCAGCCCCAGCATTTT.

This clone was seen only a few times. In nucleotides, the CDR3 is TGTGCCAGCAGTGAAGCGAGGACGGGAGCACCCGAGCAGTACTTC. Translating it yields CASSEARTGAPEQYF. V and J are TRBV2 and TRBJ2-7; a weak D match, TRBD2 (6 bases). Germline V CDR1 and CDR2: SNHLY, FYNNEI. The CDR3 runs 15 residues. Trimming removed 0 bases from V and 6 bases from J, with 15 bases in between.

This chain connects TRBV3-1 (or the pseudogene TRBV3-2) to TRBJ1-5; D unresolved. Trimming left V 4 bases short and J 6 bases short, with 13 bases between. The CDR3 is 14 residues long. CDR1 LGHDT and CDR2 YNNKEL come from the germline V gene (reference sequence). The CDR3 loop is CASSPVEFSQPQHF. In DNA form, the CDR3 reads TGTGCCAGCAGCCCCGTGGAGTTCTCTCAGCCCCAGCATTTT.

The rearrangement links TRBV3-1 (or the pseudogene TRBV3-2) to TRBJ2-1; D remains unclear. CDR1 is LGHDT, CDR2 YNNKEL, per germline (reference sequence). The V gene lost 1 base and the J gene lost 9 bases, with 10 bases spanning the gap. This CDR3 is 13 amino acids long. CDR3 DNA sequence: TGTGCCAGCAGCCAAGTACCGGGTCCTGAGCAGTTCTTC. It yields the protein CASSQVPGPEQFF.

The V gene is TRBV27, the J gene TRBJ2-1, with D perhaps matching TRBD2 (6 bases). The CDR3 covers 14 residues. The germline V gene has CDR1 MNHEY and CDR2 SMNVEV (reference sequence). Trimming stripped 5 bases from V and 6 bases from J, with 14 bases between. DNA of the CDR3: TGTGCCAGCAGTACGGCGGGGTCAGGCAATGAGCAGTTCTTC. It is translated as CASSTAGSGNEQFF.

The CDR3 loop reads CASSQDRAGMSSYNSPLHF. CDR3 coding DNA: TGTGCCAGCAGCCAAGATCGGGCAGGAATGAGTTCCTATAATTCACCCCTCCACTTT. The rearrangement links TRBV3-1 (or the pseudogene TRBV3-2) to TRBJ1-6; D gene ambiguous. The CDR3 covers 19 residues. Germline assignment: CDR1 LGHDT and CDR2 YNNKEL (reference sequence). Trimming stripped 0 bases from V and 1 base from J, with 16 bases between.

The chain recombines TRBV28 with TRBJ1-3; a weak D match, TRBD1 (5 bases). Germline V lookup: CDR1 MDHEN, CDR2 SYDVKM. V was pared by 6 bases and J by 4 bases, with 7 bases between. There are 12 residues in the CDR3. DNA of the CDR3: TGTGCCAGCAGACCAGGGGGAAACACCATATATTTT. Its translation: CASRPGGNTIYF.

The chain links TRBV6-2 or TRBV6-3 to TRBJ1-5; 11 positions agree with TRBD1. The ends lost 2 bases at V and 5 bases at J; junction bases unmatched: 11. This CDR3 comprises 18 residues. Germline CDR1 MNHEY, CDR2 SVGEGT. The CDR3 loop is CASSYPGQGARYDQPQHF. CDR3 nucleotide sequence: TGTGCCAGCAGTTACCCCGGACAGGGGGCGCGATACGATCAGCCCCAGCATTTT.